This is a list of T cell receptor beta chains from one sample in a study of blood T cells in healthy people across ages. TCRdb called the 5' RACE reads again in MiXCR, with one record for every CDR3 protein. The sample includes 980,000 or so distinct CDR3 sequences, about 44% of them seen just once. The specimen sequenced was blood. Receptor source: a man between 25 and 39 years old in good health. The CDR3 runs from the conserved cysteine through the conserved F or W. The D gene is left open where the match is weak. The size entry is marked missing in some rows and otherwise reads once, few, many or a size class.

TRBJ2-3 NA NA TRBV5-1 TGCGCCAGCAGCGCCTACTCTAGCACAGATACGCAGTATTTT CASSAYSSTDTQYF
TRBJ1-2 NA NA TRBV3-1 TGTGCCAGCAGCCAAGATGTCTCCTCATATGGCTACACCTTC CASSQDVSSYGYTF
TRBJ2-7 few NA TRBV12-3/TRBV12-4 TGTGCCAGCAGTTTAGATGTGACCGCTACGGAGCAGTACTTC CASSLDVTATEQYF
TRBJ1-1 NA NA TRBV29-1 TGCAGCGCCACGGACAAACGGGCTTTCTTT CSATDKRAFF
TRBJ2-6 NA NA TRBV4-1 TGCGCCAGCAGCCAAGCAGGGTCTGGGGCCAACGTCCTGACTTTC CASSQAGSGANVLTF
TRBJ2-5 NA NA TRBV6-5 TGTGCCAGCAGTACAGAGACTAGAGAAGAGACCCAGTACTTC CASSTETREETQYF
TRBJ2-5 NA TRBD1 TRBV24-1 TGTGCCACCAGTAGACAGGGTTGTGAGCAGTACTTC CATSRQGCEQYF
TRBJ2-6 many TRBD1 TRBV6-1 TGTGCCAGCCTAATTACAGGGGCTGGGGCCAACGTCCTGACTTTC CASLITGAGANVLTF
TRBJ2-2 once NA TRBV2 TGTGCCAGCAGTCTGGACGTCGCGAACACCGGGGAGCTGTTTTTT CASSLDVANTGELFF
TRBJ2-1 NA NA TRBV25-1 TGTGCCAGCACCCCCGGGGCCTCCTACAATGAGCAGTTCTTC CASTPGASYNEQFF
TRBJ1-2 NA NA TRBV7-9 TGTGCCAGCAGCTTCCCCGGGGGTTTAGGCTACACCTTC CASSFPGGLGYTF